Below are 15 T cell receptor beta chains sequenced from a single sample in a study of T-cell reconstitution after alpha-beta-depleted transplantation in children. Unique molecular identifiers were used in preparing the TCRbeta library. Using its own MiXCR run on the PCR reads, TCRdb lists one record per CDR3 protein. The sample contains 500,000 or so distinct CDR3 sequences, less than 35% of which appear only once. Sequenced material: PBMCs from the stem cell graft donor, taken from the stem cell graft. The receptors were gathered from a human donor who donated a stem cell graft to a child with aplastic anemia.

The chain joins TRBV12-3 or TRBV12-4 to TRBJ1-2; no firm D call. Trimming pared 6 bases from V and 8 bases from J, leaving 13 bases between. The CDR3 runs 12 residues. The DNA of the CDR3 is TGTGCCAGCAGCGTCCGTGGGAAGGGCTACACCTTC. Its translation is CASSVRGKGYTF.

Only a few counts were recorded for this clonotype. The J gene is TRBJ2-3, the V gene TRBV5-4; D is uncertain. The CDR3 consists of 15 residues. Trimming stripped 3 bases from V and 8 bases from J, with 19 bases between. CDR1 and CDR2 from the germline V gene are SGHNT and YYREEE (reference sequence). The CDR3 nucleotides are TGTGCCAGCAGCTCTGGAAGTCCCCAAAACCCTACGCAGTATTTT. The encoded protein is CASSSGSPQNPTQYF. The complete variable domain, with remaining parts taken from reference TRBV5-4 and TRBJ2-3, reads ETGVTQSPTHLIKTRGQQVTLRCSSQSGHNTVSWYQQALGQGPQFIFQYYREEENGRGNFPPRFSGLQFPNYSSELNVNALELDDSALYLCASSSGSPQNPTQYFGPGTRLTVL.

The chain combines TRBV18 with TRBJ1-1; 8 bases line up with TRBD1. The trim removed 5 bases at V and 7 bases at J, leaving 9 bases unmatched. Germline CDR1 is KGHSH and CDR2 is LQKENI. The CDR3 runs 14 residues. The DNA for the CDR3 is TGTGCCAGCTCAACAGGGGGTTCGAGGGTTGAAGCTTTCTTT. This codes for CASSTGGSRVEAFF.

This chain uses TRBV24-1 with TRBJ1-5; 9 bases are shared with TRBD1. In germline, CDR1 is KGHDR, CDR2 SFDVKD. There are 14 residues in the CDR3. After removal of 6 bases from V and 7 bases from J, the junction contained 6 bases not matched to a gene. In nucleotides, the CDR3 is TGTGCCACCAGTTCGGACAGGGGCGGACAGCCCCAGCATTTT. Its translation is CATSSDRGGQPQHF.

There are a few counts of this clonotype. The rearrangement links TRBV12-3 or TRBV12-4 to TRBJ2-1; the match to TRBD2 covers 10 bases. V gave up 5 bases and J gave up 5 bases; unmatched junction bases: 6. This CDR3 is built from 15 residues. Here the CDR3 DNA reads TGTGCCAGCAGTCCCGGGACTAGCGTCGACAATGAGCAGTTCTTC. It translates to CASSPGTSVDNEQFF.

The V and J genes are TRBV24-1 and TRBJ2-1, with 10 bases fitting TRBD2. Germline CDR1 KGHDR, CDR2 SFDVKD. CDR3 length: 16 amino acids. V shed 4 bases and J 4 bases; nucleotides not matched to a gene: 6. CDR3 loop: CATSDASGRDYNEQFF. In DNA, the CDR3 is TGTGCCACCAGTGACGCTAGCGGGAGAGATTACAATGAGCAGTTCTTC.

This clonotype was counted a few times. The genes are TRBV29-1 and TRBJ1-6; TRBD1 matches at 11 bases. J gave up 7 bases and V 6 bases, and 8 bases lay outside the gene matches. The CDR3 runs to 15 residues. Germline-derived CDR1 and CDR2 are SQVTM and ANQGSEA. In DNA form, the CDR3 reads TGCAGCGTAAGGACAGGGGGCGCGGAAAATTCACCCCTCCACTTT. Translation: CSVRTGGAENSPLHF.

The rearrangement joins TRBV29-1 to TRBJ1-1, with 10 bases fitting TRBD1. This CDR3 is 15 amino acids long. V lost 7 bases and J lost 0; bases outside the gene matches: 8. Germline assignment: CDR1 SQVTM and CDR2 ANQGSEA. The CDR3 here is CSALDRGRVNTEAFF. CDR3 DNA sequence: TGCAGCGCCCTAGACAGGGGGCGGGTGAACACTGAAGCTTTCTTT.

The V and J genes are TRBV7-2 and TRBJ2-5; no definite D call. This CDR3 comprises 16 residues. Germline V gene lookup returns CDR1 SGHTA and CDR2 FQGNSA. The V and J ends lost 2 bases and 4 bases respectively, with 17 bases between them. In nucleotides, the CDR3 is TGTGCCAGCAGCTTACTACCGACAACCCTCGGAGAGACCCAGTACTTC. It specifies CASSLLPTTLGETQYF.

This clonotype has a count of ten or more. The CDR3 DNA follows: TGCAGTGCTAGAGAGCTAGCGGAGTACAATGAGCAGTTCTTC. This codes for CSARELAEYNEQFF. This chain connects TRBV20-1 to TRBJ2-1; TRBD2 agrees at 7 bases. The germline gives CDR1 DFQATT, CDR2 SNEGSKA (reference sequence). The V and J ends lost 0 bases and 4 bases, in that order; junction bases with no gene match: 3. The CDR3 loop spans 14 amino acids.

CDR3 in DNA: TGTGCCAGCAGCAATGGGGCTAGCGGGAGTTCTGAGCAGTTCTTC. This sequence encodes CASSNGASGSSEQFF. This sequence joins TRBV7-9 and TRBJ2-1, with TRBD2 matching over 10 bases. The CDR3 has 15 residues. Per the germline V gene, CDR1 is SEHNR and CDR2 is FQNEAQ (reference sequence). V gave up 5 bases and J gave up 9 bases; unmatched junction bases: 10.

The chain employs TRBV6-2 or TRBV6-3 and TRBJ1-2; a weak D match, TRBD1 (5 bases). Trimming cost V 5 bases and J 4 bases, with 11 bases left between them. This CDR3 is 13 amino acids long. In germline, CDR1 is MNHEY, CDR2 SVGEGT. CDR3 amino acids: CASSLVRAYGYTF. The CDR3, as DNA: TGTGCCAGCAGTCTTGTCAGGGCCTATGGCTACACCTTC.

The V and J genes are TRBV27 and TRBJ1-1; D gene ambiguous. Germline CDR1 MNHEY, CDR2 SMNVEV (reference sequence). V lost 3 bases to trimming and J lost 5 bases, with 13 bases between them. CDR3 size: 14 residues. The CDR3 is CASSLTQTRTEAFF. In DNA form, the CDR3 reads TGTGCCAGCAGTTTGACCCAGACGAGGACTGAAGCTTTCTTT.

This clonotype has more than one count but fewer than ten. In DNA form, the CDR3 reads TGTGCCAGCAGCCCACTAGCGGCAAGCACAGATACGCAGTATTTT. Its protein is CASSPLAASTDTQYF. The chain combines TRBV12-3 or TRBV12-4 with TRBJ2-3, with 8 bases aligning to TRBD2. CDR3 length: 15 amino acids. The V segment lost 6 bases and the J segment 0 bases; nucleotides outside the gene matches: 5.

This clonotype was seen a few times. This chain joins TRBV29-1 and TRBJ2-7, with D maybe TRBD2 (7 bases). Germline-derived CDR1 and CDR2 are SQVTM and ANQGSEA. The CDR3 is 12 residues long. Trimming removed 0 bases at V and 13 bases at J, with 16 bases between. The chain's CDR3 is CSVEDGSGGCYV. In nucleotides, the CDR3 is TGCAGCGTTGAAGATGGGTCGGGGGGCTGCTACGTC.